The rows below give T cell receptor beta chains drawn from one sample of a study of T-cell memory formation after mild COVID-19. TCRdb recomputed calls from the 5' RACE reads with MiXCR, one row per CDR3 protein. The table lists about 170,000 distinct CDR3 sequences, 10% to 15% of them singletons, with about 3.6% in the top ten. The specimen was PBMCs or a T cell subset sorted from them (not recorded which). Receptors were obtained from a man between 18 and 29 years old who had mild COVID-19 (a few samples of this study predate the infection). Cell type and time point are not known. The CDR3 runs from the conserved cysteine through the conserved F or W. The D gene is left open where the match is weak. Where a row states a size, it is once, few, many or the class of an expanded clone; other rows omit it.

d_gene	abundance	j_gene	v_gene	CDR3aa	CDR3nt
-	-	TRBJ1-5	TRBV9	CASSVAGTVNQPQHF	TGTGCCAGCAGCGTTGCCGGGACTGTCAATCAGCCCCAGCATTTT
-	-	TRBJ1-5	TRBV18	CASSPADRNQPQHF	TGTGCCAGCTCACCAGCAGACAGGAATCAGCCCCAGCATTTT
-	-	TRBJ1-1	TRBV2	CASQRWMNTEAFF	TGTGCCAGCCAACGGTGGATGAACACTGAAGCTTTCTTT
-	few	TRBJ2-2	TRBV5-1	CASSLETTGELFF	TGCGCCAGCAGCTTGGAGACCACCGGGGAGCTGTTTTTT
TRBD1	-	TRBJ1-4	TRBV7-2	CASSRDRINEKLFF	TGTGCCAGCAGCCGGGACAGGATTAATGAAAAACTGTTTTTT
-	few	TRBJ2-5	TRBV5-1	CASSSGGRGSQETQYF	TGCGCCAGCAGCTCCGGCGGGCGGGGTTCCCAAGAGACCCAGTACTTC
-	many	TRBJ2-7	TRBV20-1	CSASEFIDSSYEQYF	TGCAGTGCTAGTGAATTTATTGACAGCTCCTACGAGCAGTACTTC
-	-	TRBJ1-6	TRBV10-3	CAIRAGRPENSPLHF	TGTGCCATCAGGGCCGGACGGCCCGAGAATTCACCCCTCCACTTT
-	few	TRBJ1-3	TRBV12-3/TRBV12-4	CASRPPGVGGTIYF	TGTGCCAGCAGACCCCCAGGAGTCGGGGGGACCATATATTTT
-	-	TRBJ2-5	TRBV5-1	CASTPGQGETQYF	TGCGCCAGCACCCCGGGGCAGGGAGAGACCCAGTACTTC
-	many	TRBJ2-3	TRBV7-9	CASSLFTRTDTQYF	TGTGCCAGCAGCTTATTCACCCGCACAGATACGCAGTATTTT
TRBD1	few	TRBJ2-3	TRBV5-6	CASSRTGTVPDTQYF	TGTGCCAGCAGCAGGACAGGGACAGTTCCAGATACGCAGTATTTT
TRBD2	few	TRBJ2-2	TRBV2	CASRRLAASGELFF	TGTGCCAGCCGGAGACTAGCGGCCTCCGGGGAGCTGTTTTTT
-	-	TRBJ2-6	TRBV5-1	CASSNLPGANVLTF	TGCGCCAGCAGCAACCTTCCTGGGGCCAACGTCCTGACTTTC
TRBD2	few	TRBJ2-5	TRBV7-8	CASTGTSGQETQYF	TGTGCCAGCACCGGGACTAGCGGGCAAGAGACCCAGTACTTC
TRBD2	few	TRBJ2-7	TRBV7-8	CASSLRASGGHEQYF	TGTGCCAGCAGCTTAAGGGCTAGCGGGGGCCACGAGCAGTACTTC
-	-	TRBJ1-2	TRBV7-9	CASSFPGGHYGYTF	TGTGCCAGCAGCTTTCCGGGGGGACACTATGGCTACACCTTC
-	-	TRBJ1-5	TRBV18	CASSDSSNQPQHF	TGTGCCAGCTCGGACAGTAGCAATCAGCCCCAGCATTTT
-	few	TRBJ1-2	TRBV4-1	CASSQRLGGGYTF	TGCGCCAGCAGCCAGCGACTAGGGGGTGGCTACACCTTC